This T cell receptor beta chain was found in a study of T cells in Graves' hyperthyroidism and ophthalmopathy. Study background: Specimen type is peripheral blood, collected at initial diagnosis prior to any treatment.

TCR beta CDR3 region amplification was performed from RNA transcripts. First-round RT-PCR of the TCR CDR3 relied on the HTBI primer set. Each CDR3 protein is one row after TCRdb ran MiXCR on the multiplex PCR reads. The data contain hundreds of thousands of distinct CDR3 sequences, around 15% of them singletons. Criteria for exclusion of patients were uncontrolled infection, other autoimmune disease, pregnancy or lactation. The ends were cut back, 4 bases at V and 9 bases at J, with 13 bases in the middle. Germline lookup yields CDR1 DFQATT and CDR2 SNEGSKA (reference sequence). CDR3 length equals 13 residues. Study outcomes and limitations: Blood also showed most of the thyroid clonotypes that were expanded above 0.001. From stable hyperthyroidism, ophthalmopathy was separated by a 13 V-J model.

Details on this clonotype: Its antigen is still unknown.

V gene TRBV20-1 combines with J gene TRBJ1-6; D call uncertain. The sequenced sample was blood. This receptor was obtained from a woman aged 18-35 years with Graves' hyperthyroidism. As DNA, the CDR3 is TGCAGTGCTATGGGTCCTGTTGGTTCACCCCTCCACTTT. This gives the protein CSAMGPVGSPLHF.